This T cell receptor (beta chain) was profiled in a study of blood T cell repertoires in COVID-19. CDR3 length: 16 amino acids. CDR1 and CDR2 (germline): MDHEN, SYDVKM. With 2 bases removed from V and 0 bases from J, the gap between germline ends came to 11 bases. Measured with immunoSEQ multiplex PCR; TCRdb has only the in-frame clones, and not every one. Among 150,000 or so clones listed, approximately 80% were seen once. Input material: PBMCs or T cells enriched from blood (not recorded which). The sequence came from a man between 65 and 85 years old who had been exposed to COVID-19. The chain is built from TRBV28 and TRBJ1-3; a possible D gene is TRBD1 (5 bases). The CDR3 DNA is TGTGCCAGCAGTTTAGGGGGGGTATCCTCTGGAAACACCATATATTTT. It yields the protein CASSLGGVSSGNTIYF.